A single sample gave rise to the 22 T cell receptor beta chains below, sequenced in a study of T cell changes during pregnancy in multiple sclerosis (dated by TCRdb to the late 2010s). Library generation was performed with the immunoSEQ multiplex PCR assay. The table was pulled from immuneACCESS by TCRdb, which kept in-frame rearrangements only. Such tables lose some clones; where checked, under half of the loss comes from unresolved V genes, and the rest has no known cause. Here the sample has tens of thousands of clones; about nine tenths occur a single time. The ten largest account for under 0.45% of the sample. Sequenced material: CD4+ T cells from peripheral blood mononuclear cells, taken in the third trimester of pregnancy. These TCRs come from a female donor with multiple sclerosis, enrolled in a pregnancy study.

The chain links TRBV4-3 to TRBJ1-6, with 9 bases identical to TRBD1. Looked up from germline, CDR1 is LGHNA and CDR2 is YSLEER. Losses at the gene ends were 6 bases for V and 1 base for J; bases not matched to a gene: 13. The CDR3 runs to 19 residues. As DNA, the CDR3 is TGCGCCAGCAGACCCGCTATGGACAGGGGCTGGTCCTATAATTCACCCCTCCACTTT. This gives the protein CASRPAMDRGWSYNSPLHF.

This chain links TRBV12-5 with TRBJ2-5; D might be TRBD2 (5 bases). CDR3 length: 15 amino acids. Germline CDR1 reads LGHNT; CDR2 reads FRNRAP. V was clipped by 7 bases and J by 3 bases, with 18 bases between them. The CDR3 DNA follows: TGTGCTAGTGACTTGGGAAAGGACTGGAAAGAGACCCAGTACTTC. Its translation is CASDLGKDWKETQYF.

The chain joins TRBV18 to TRBJ1-1; 10 bases line up with TRBD1. This CDR3 is built from 16 residues. V was clipped by 3 bases and J by 3 bases; unmatched bases: 7. Germline loops: CDR1 KGHSH, CDR2 LQKENI. The CDR3 spells CASSPVRDRGDTEAFF. CDR3 nucleotides: TGTGCCAGCTCACCGGTCCGGGACAGGGGAGACACTGAAGCTTTCTTT. Combining the CDR3 with reference TRBV18 and TRBJ1-1 gives the whole variable domain NAGVMQNPRHLVRRRGQEARLRCSPMKGHSHVYWYRQLPEEGLKFMVYLQKENIIDESGMPKERFSAEFPKEGPSILRIQQVVRGDSAAYFCASSPVRDRGDTEAFFGQGTRLTVV.

The chain has TRBV25-1 and TRBJ2-1; 8 bases line up with TRBD1. The germline gives CDR1 MGHDK, CDR2 SYGVNS. CDR3 length: 16 amino acids. V was clipped by 10 bases and J by 7 bases; unmatched bases: 18. CDR3 in amino acids: CATTVNTGGYLNEQFF. CDR3 bases: TGTGCCACCACAGTGAACACAGGGGGATACTTGAATGAGCAGTTCTTC.

J is TRBJ2-1 and V is TRBV30, with 14 bases lining up with TRBD2. Germline CDR1 reads GTSNPN; CDR2 reads SVGIG (reference sequence). Losses at the gene ends were 3 bases for V and 7 bases for J; bases not matched to a gene: 8. This CDR3 spans 16 amino acids. The CDR3 spells CAWRDFGTSGSNEQFF. The CDR3 DNA reads TGTGCCTGGAGGGACTTCGGGACTAGCGGGAGTAATGAGCAGTTCTTC.

This chain joins TRBV30 and TRBJ2-3, with TRBD2 as a possible D gene (5 bases). This CDR3 contains 11 residues. The V gene's germline CDR1 is GTSNPN and CDR2 SVGIG (reference sequence). V lost 1 base to trimming and J lost 6 bases, with 5 bases between them. CDR3 in amino acids: CAWSGRDTQYF. The CDR3, as DNA: TGTGCCTGGAGTGGGAGGGATACGCAGTATTTT.

The rearrangement uses TRBV30 and TRBJ2-7; possibly TRBD2 for D (5 bases). The CDR3 contains 13 residues. V dropped 3 bases and J dropped 2 bases, with 11 bases sitting between them. The germline V gene encodes CDR1 GTSNPN and CDR2 SVGIG (reference sequence). The CDR3, as DNA: TGTGCCTGGAGCCGCGGGCCAACCTACGAGCAGTACTTC. Translated: CAWSRGPTYEQYF.

V usage is TRBV7-8 and J usage is TRBJ2-7; 8 nucleotides agree with TRBD1. The CDR3 runs to 15 residues. The V gene's germline CDR1 is SGHVS and CDR2 FQNEAQ. V lost 2 bases to trimming and J lost 12 bases; unmatched junction nucleotides: 15. In nucleotides, the CDR3 is TGTGCCAGCAGCTTAACTGCCCGGACAGGGAGATTTTGGTACTTC. Its translation is CASSLTARTGRFWYF.

The chain employs TRBV5-4 and TRBJ1-1, with TRBD1 matching 9 bases. The V segment lost 0 bases and the J segment 3 bases; nucleotides outside the gene matches: 3. This CDR3 is 15 amino acids long. The germline CDR1 and CDR2 sequences are SGHNT and YYREEE (reference sequence). CDR3 residues: CASSLGGTGHTEAFF. The CDR3 DNA reads TGTGCCAGCAGCTTGGGGGGGACAGGGCACACTGAAGCTTTCTTT.

V usage is TRBV5-1 and J usage is TRBJ2-7, with 8 nucleotides matching TRBD2. This CDR3 has 15 residues. Trimming cost V 1 base and J 0 bases; bases outside gene matches: 3. Germline CDR1 is SGHRS and CDR2 is YFSETQ. In DNA form, the CDR3 reads TGCGCCAGCAGCTTGATCAGCGGGAGCTCCTACGAGCAGTACTTC. Amino acid sequence: CASSLISGSSYEQYF.

The V call is TRBV27, the J call TRBJ1-5; 10 bases agree with TRBD1. The CDR3 covers 16 residues. Trimming took 1 base from V and 7 from J; bases not matched to a gene: 7. Germline CDR1 and CDR2: MNHEY and SMNVEV (reference sequence). CDR3 residues: CASSLFKGTGAQPQHF. CDR3 bases: TGTGCCAGCAGTTTATTTAAAGGGACAGGGGCGCAGCCCCAGCATTTT.

The CDR3 loop is CASRQQGRTFF. CDR3 DNA: TGTGCCAGCAGGCAACAGGGGCGAACTTTCTTT. The chain combines TRBV6-5 with TRBJ1-1; 7 bases are shared with TRBD1. J lost 12 bases, V lost 6 bases, and 7 bases had no gene match. Germline CDR1 is MNHEY and CDR2 is SVGAGI. The CDR3 has 11 amino acids.

The chain carries TRBV19 and TRBJ1-1; 8 bases agree with TRBD1. V lost 4 bases, J lost 4 bases, and 8 bases stayed unmatched. CDR1 and CDR2 (germline): LNHDA, SQIVND (reference sequence). The CDR3 covers 15 residues. The CDR3 nucleotides read TGTGCCAGTAGTAATCTCAGGGGGCGAGGCACTGAAGCTTTCTTT. It yields the protein CASSNLRGRGTEAFF.

The table lists this clone with a count of one. The chain recombines TRBV7-9 with TRBJ2-3, with D possibly matching TRBD1 (5 bases). Germline CDR1 SEHNR, CDR2 FQNEAQ (reference sequence). Trimming shortened V by 5 bases and J by 2 bases, and 11 bases separated the two germline ends. The CDR3 is 14 residues long. The CDR3 here is CASSGRVFTDTQYF. The DNA for the CDR3 is TGTGCCAGCAGCGGCAGGGTATTCACAGATACGCAGTATTTT.

This chain uses TRBV6-5 with TRBJ2-1, with D maybe TRBD2 (6 bases). The germline gives CDR1 MNHEY, CDR2 SVGAGI. The CDR3 runs to 13 residues. V lost 0 bases to trimming and J lost 9 bases, with 9 bases between them. CDR3 in DNA: TGTGCCAGCAGTTACTCTGGGGGAGGTGAGCAGTTCTTC. It translates to CASSYSGGGEQFF.

The J gene is TRBJ2-1, the V gene TRBV6-4; TRBD2 agrees at 9 bases. Germline V gives CDR1 MRHNA, CDR2 SNTAGT. Trimming removed 6 bases from V and 5 bases from J; junction bases left unmatched: 5. This CDR3 spans 14 amino acids. The CDR3 bases are TGTGCCAGCAGCCTAGCGGGACGGGACAATGAGCAGTTCTTC. Protein sequence: CASSLAGRDNEQFF.

V usage is TRBV30 and J usage is TRBJ1-3; D not resolved. The CDR3 length is 12 residues. Trimming removed 3 bases at V and 2 bases at J, with 5 bases between. Germline V gives CDR1 GTSNPN, CDR2 SVGIG (reference sequence). The CDR3 loop reads CAWRGPGNTIYF. The CDR3 nucleotides read TGTGCCTGGAGGGGCCCTGGAAACACCATATATTTT.

V and J are TRBV7-9 and TRBJ1-5; 7 nucleotides agree with TRBD1. V shed 3 bases and J 1 base; nucleotides not matched to a gene: 6. The CDR3 has 16 amino acids. Germline values: CDR1 SEHNR, CDR2 FQNEAQ (reference sequence). Here the CDR3 reads CASSFGGGRSNQPQHF. CDR3 DNA sequence: TGTGCCAGCAGCTTTGGAGGGGGCAGAAGCAATCAGCCCCAGCATTTT.

The V and J genes are TRBV5-4 and TRBJ2-5; TRBD1 agrees at 7 bases. The junction had 2 bases not matched to a gene; V was cut back by 0 bases and J by 0 bases. The germline CDR1 and CDR2 sequences are SGHNT and YYREEE (reference sequence). The CDR3 totals 15 residues. The CDR3 sequence: CASSLEGTDQETQYF. In nucleotides, the CDR3 is TGTGCCAGCAGCTTGGAGGGGACAGACCAAGAGACCCAGTACTTC. Based on the CDR3 plus reference TRBV5-4 and TRBJ2-5, the full variable domain is ETGVTQSPTHLIKTRGQQVTLRCSSQSGHNTVSWYQQALGQGPQFIFQYYREEENGRGNFPPRFSGLQFPNYSSELNVNALELDDSALYLCASSLEGTDQETQYFGPGTRLLVL.

The V call is TRBV19, the J call TRBJ1-2; perhaps TRBD1 as D (6 bases). Germline CDR1 is LNHDA and CDR2 is SQIVND (reference sequence). The CDR3 consists of 16 residues. V lost 1 base and J 3 bases, leaving 15 bases between the germline ends. CDR3 bases: TGTGCCAGTAGTATAGCCCGGGGGGGGCGCGACTATGGCTACACCTTC. Its translation is CASSIARGGRDYGYTF. Filled out from reference TRBV19 and TRBJ1-2, the complete variable domain reads DGGITQSPKYLFRKEGQNVTLSCEQNLNHDAMYWYRQDPGQGLRLIYYSQIVNDFQKGDIAEGYSVSREKKESFPLTVTSAQKNPTAFYLCASSIARGGRDYGYTFGSGTRLTVV.

The chain employs TRBV6-5 and TRBJ2-7; a possible D gene is TRBD2 (6 bases). V was shortened by 6 bases and J by 2 bases, with 17 bases between the two germline ends. The CDR3 covers 15 residues. Germline lookup yields CDR1 MNHEY and CDR2 SVGAGI. CDR3 nucleotides: TGTGCCAGCAGCCCCTACGGGAGTGGTCCCTACGAGCAGTACTTC. Translation gives CASSPYGSGPYEQYF.

V usage is TRBV30 and J usage is TRBJ2-7, with TRBD2 identical over 7 bases. This CDR3 contains 12 residues. CDR1 and CDR2 from the germline V gene are GTSNPN and SVGIG (reference sequence). After removal of 0 bases from V and 13 bases from J, the junction contained 9 bases not matched to a gene. The CDR3 spells CAWSVIAGALYF. The CDR3 coding sequence is TGTGCCTGGAGTGTAATAGCGGGTGCGCTTTACTTC.